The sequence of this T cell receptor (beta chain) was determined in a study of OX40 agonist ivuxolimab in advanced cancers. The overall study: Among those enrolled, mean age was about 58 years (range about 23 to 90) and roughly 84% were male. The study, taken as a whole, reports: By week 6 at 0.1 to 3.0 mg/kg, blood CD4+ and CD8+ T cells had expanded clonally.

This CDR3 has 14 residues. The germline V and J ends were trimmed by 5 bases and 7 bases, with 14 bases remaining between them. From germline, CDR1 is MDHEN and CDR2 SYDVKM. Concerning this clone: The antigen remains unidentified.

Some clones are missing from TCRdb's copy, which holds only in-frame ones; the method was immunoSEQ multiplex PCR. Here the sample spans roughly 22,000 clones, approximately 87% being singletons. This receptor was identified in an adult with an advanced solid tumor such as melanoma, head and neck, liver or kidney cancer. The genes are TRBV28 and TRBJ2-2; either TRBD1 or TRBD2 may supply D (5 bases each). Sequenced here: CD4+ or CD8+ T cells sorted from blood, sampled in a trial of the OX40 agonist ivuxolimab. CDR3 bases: TGTGCCAGCAGTCCGGGGCTAGCAGGCGGGGAGCTGTTTTTT. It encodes CASSPGLAGGELFF.